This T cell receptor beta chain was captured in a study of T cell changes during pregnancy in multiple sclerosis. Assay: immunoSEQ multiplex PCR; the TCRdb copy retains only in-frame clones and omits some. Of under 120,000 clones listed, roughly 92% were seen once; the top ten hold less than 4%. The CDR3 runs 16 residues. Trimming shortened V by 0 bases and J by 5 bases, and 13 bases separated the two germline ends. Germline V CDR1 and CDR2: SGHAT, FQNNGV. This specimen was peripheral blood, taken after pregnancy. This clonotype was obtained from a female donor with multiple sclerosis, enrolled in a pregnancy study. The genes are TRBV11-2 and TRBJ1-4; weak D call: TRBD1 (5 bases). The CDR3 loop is CASSLDLGGRNEKLFF. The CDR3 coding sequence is TGTGCCAGCAGCTTAGATCTCGGGGGACGGAATGAAAAACTGTTTTTT.